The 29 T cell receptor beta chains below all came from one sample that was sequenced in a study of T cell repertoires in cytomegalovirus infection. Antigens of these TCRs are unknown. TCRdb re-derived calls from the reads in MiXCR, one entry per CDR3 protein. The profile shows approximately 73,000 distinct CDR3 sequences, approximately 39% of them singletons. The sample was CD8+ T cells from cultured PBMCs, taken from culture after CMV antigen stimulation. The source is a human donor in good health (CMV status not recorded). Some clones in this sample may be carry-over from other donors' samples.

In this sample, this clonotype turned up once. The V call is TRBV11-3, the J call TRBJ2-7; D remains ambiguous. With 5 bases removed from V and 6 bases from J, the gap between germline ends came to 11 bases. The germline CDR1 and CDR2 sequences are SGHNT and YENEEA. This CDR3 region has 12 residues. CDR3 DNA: TGTGCCAGCAGCCTCCAACCCGGCGAGCAGTACTTC. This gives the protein CASSLQPGEQYF.

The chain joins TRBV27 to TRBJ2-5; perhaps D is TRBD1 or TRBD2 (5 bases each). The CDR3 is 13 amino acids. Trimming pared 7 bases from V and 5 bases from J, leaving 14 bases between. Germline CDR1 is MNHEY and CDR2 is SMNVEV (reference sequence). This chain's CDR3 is CASIDSGGETQYF. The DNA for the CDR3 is TGTGCCAGCATCGACAGCGGCGGGGAGACCCAGTACTTC.

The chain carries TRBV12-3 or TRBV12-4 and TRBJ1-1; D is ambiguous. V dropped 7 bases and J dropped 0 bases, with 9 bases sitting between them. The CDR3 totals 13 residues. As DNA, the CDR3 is TGTGCCAGCACCTTATCAGTGAACACTGAAGCTTTCTTT. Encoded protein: CASTLSVNTEAFF.

The CDR3, as DNA: TGCGCCAGCAGTGAGTCGGGGGGGGCGTACGAGCAGTACTTC. Its translation is CASSESGGAYEQYF. The chain links TRBV10-2 to TRBJ2-7; tentatively, D is TRBD2 (7 bases). Germline V gives CDR1 WSHSY, CDR2 SAAADI. The CDR3 totals 14 residues. Trimming removed 0 bases from V and 4 bases from J, with 10 bases in between.

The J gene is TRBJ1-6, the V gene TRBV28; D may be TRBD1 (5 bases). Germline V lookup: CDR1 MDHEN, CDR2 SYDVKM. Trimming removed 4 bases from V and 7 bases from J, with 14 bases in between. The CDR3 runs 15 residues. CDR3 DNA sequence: TGTGCCAGCAGTTCAGTCAGGGATGGGAATTCACCCCTCCACTTT. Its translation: CASSSVRDGNSPLHF.

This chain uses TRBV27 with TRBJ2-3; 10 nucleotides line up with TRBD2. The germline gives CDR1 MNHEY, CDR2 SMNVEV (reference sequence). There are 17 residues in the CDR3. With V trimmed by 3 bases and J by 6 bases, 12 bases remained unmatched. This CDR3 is CASSFRPSGGRGDTQYF. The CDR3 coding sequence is TGTGCCAGCAGTTTTCGTCCTAGCGGGGGCCGGGGGGATACGCAGTATTTT.

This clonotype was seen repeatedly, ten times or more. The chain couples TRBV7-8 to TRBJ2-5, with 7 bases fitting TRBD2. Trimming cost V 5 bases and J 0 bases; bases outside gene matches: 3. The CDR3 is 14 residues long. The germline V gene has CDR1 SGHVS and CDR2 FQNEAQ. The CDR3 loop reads CASSPGTNQETQYF. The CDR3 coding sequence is TGTGCCAGCAGCCCCGGGACTAACCAAGAGACCCAGTACTTC.

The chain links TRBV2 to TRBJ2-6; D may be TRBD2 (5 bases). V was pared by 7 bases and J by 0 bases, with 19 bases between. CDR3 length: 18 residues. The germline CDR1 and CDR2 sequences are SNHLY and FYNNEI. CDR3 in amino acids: CASTLLRESTSGANVLTF. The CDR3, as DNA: TGTGCCAGCACCCTACTAAGGGAGAGTACCTCTGGGGCCAACGTCCTGACTTTC.

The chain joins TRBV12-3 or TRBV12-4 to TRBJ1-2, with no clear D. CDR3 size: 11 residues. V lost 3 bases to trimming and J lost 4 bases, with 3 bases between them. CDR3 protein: CASSFGYGYTF. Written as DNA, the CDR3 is TGTGCCAGCAGTTTTGGCTATGGCTACACCTTC.

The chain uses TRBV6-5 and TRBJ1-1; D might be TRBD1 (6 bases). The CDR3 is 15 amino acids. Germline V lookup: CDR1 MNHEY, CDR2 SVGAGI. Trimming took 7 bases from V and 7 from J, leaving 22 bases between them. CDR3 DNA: TGTGCCAGCACCGATGGAGGGAGGGGGAGCGGTGAAGCTTTCTTT. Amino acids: CASTDGGRGSGEAFF.

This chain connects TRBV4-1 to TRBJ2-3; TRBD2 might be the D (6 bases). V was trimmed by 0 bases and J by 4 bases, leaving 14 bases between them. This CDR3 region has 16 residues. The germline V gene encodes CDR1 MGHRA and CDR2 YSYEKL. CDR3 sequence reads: CASSQDRLVFPDTQYF. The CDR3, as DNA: TGCGCCAGCAGCCAAGATCGACTAGTTTTCCCAGATACGCAGTATTTT.

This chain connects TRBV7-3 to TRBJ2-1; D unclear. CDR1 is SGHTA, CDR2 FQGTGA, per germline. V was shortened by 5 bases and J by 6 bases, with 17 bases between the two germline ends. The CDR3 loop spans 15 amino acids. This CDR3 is CASSTWGRQFNEQFF. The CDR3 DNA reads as TGTGCCAGCAGCACTTGGGGTCGGCAGTTCAATGAGCAGTTCTTC.

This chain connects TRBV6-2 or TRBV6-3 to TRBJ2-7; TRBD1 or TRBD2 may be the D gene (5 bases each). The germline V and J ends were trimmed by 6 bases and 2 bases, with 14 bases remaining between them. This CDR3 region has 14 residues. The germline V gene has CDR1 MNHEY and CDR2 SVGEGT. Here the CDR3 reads CASRQDLIPYEQYF. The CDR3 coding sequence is TGTGCCAGCAGACAGGACTTGATCCCCTACGAGCAGTACTTC.

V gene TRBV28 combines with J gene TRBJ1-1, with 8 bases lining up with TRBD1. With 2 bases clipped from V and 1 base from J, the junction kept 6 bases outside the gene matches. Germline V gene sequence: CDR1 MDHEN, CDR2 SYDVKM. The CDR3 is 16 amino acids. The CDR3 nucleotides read TGTGCCAGCAGTTTAGGCAGGGGGCATCGGAACACTGAAGCTTTCTTT. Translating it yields CASSLGRGHRNTEAFF.

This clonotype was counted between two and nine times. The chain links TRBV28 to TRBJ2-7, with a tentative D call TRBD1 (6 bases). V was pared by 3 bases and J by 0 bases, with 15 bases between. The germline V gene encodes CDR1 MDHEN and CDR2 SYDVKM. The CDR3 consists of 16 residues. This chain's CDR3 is CASSFTARGHSYEQYF. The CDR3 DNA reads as TGTGCCAGCAGTTTTACTGCCAGGGGCCACTCCTACGAGCAGTACTTC.

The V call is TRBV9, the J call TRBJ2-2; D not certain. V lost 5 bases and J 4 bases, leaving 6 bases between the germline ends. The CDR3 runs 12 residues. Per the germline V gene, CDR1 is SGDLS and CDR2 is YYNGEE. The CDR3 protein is CASRKGTGELFF. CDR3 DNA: TGTGCCAGCAGAAAGGGCACCGGGGAGCTGTTTTTT.

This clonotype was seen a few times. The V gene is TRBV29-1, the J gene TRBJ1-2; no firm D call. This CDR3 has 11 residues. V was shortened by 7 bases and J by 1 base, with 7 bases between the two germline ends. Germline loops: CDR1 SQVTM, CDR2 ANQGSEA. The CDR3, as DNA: TGCAGCGCCTCGGTTAACTATGGCTACACCTTC. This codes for CSASVNYGYTF.

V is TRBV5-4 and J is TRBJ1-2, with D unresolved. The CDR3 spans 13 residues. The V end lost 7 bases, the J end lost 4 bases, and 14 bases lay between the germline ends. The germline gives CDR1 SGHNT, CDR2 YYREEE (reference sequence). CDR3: CASRRGGRYGYTF. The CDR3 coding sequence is TGTGCCAGCCGGCGTGGAGGGCGCTATGGCTACACCTTC.

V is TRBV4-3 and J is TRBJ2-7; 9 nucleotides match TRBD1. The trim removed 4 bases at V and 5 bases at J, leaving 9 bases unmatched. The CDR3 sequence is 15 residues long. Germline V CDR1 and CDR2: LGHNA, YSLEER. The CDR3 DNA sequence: TGCGCCAGCAGCCTACAGGACAGGGGTCGGGACGAGCAGTACTTC. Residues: CASSLQDRGRDEQYF.

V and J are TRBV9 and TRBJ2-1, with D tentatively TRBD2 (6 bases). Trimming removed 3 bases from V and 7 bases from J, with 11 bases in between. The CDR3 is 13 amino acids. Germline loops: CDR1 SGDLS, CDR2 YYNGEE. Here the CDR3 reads CASSAGVGNEQFF. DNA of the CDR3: TGTGCCAGCAGCGCGGGGGTTGGGAATGAGCAGTTCTTC. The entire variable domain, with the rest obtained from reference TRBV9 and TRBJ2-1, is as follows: DSGVTQTPKHLITATGQRVTLRCSPRSGDLSVYWYQQSLDQGLQFLIQYYNGEERAKGNILERFSAQQFPDLHSELNLSSLELGDSALYFCASSAGVGNEQFFGPGTRLTVL.

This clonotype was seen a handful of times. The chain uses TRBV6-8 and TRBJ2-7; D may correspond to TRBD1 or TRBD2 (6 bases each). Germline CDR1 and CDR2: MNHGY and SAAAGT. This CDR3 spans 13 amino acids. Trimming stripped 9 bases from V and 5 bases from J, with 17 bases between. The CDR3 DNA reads TGTGCCAGTCAGGGGACTCCCCGGGACGAGCAGTACTTC. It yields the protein CASQGTPRDEQYF.

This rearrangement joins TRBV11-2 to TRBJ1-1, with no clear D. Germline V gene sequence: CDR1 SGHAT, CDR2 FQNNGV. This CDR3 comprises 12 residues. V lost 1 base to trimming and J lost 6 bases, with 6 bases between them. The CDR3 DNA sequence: TGTGCCAGCAGCTTAGGTTGGGCTGAAGCTTTCTTT. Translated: CASSLGWAEAFF. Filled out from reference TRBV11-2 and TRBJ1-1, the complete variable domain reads EAGVAQSPRYKIIEKRQSVAFWCNPISGHATLYWYQQILGQGPKLLIQFQNNGVVDDSQLPKDRFSAERLKGVDSTLKIQPAKLEDSAVYLCASSLGWAEAFFGQGTRLTVV.

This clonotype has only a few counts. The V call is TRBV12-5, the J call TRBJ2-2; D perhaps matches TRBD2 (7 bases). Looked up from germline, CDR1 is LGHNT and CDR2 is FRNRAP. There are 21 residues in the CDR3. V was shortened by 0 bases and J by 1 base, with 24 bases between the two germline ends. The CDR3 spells CASGLVLEGPGGPKNTGELFF. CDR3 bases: TGTGCTAGTGGTTTGGTATTGGAGGGCCCCGGGGGGCCAAAGAACACCGGGGAGCTGTTTTTT.

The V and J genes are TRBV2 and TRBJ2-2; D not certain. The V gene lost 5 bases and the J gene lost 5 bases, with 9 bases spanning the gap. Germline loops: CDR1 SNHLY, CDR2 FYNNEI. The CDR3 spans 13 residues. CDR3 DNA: TGTGCCAGCAGTATATACCGGACCGGGGAGCTGTTTTTT. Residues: CASSIYRTGELFF.

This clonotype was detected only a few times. The CDR3 reads CASSQDRWNYGYTF. The CDR3 DNA sequence: TGCGCCAGCAGCCAAGATCGGTGGAACTATGGCTACACCTTC. V is TRBV4-1 and J is TRBJ1-2; unclear D gene. The germline V gene has CDR1 MGHRA and CDR2 YSYEKL. The CDR3 length is 14 residues. The V and J ends lost 0 bases and 2 bases respectively, with 7 bases between them.

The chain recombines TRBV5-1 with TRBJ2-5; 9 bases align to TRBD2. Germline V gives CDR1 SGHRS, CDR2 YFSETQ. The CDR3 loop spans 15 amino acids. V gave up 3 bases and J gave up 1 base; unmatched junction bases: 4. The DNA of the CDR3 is TGCGCCAGCAGCTCAGGAGCGGGGGGCCAAGAGACCCAGTACTTC. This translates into CASSSGAGGQETQYF.

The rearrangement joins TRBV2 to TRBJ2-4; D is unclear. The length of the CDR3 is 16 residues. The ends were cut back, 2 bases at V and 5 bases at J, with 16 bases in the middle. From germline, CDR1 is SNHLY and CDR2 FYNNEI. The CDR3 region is CASSEWAGLAENIQYF. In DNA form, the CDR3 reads TGTGCCAGCAGTGAATGGGCAGGCTTGGCGGAAAACATTCAGTACTTC.

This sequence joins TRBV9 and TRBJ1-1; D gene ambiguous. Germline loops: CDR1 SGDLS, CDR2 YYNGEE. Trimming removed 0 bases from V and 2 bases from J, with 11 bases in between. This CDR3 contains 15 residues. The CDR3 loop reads CASSVDLGQNTEAFF. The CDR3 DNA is TGTGCCAGCAGCGTAGATCTAGGTCAAAACACTGAAGCTTTCTTT.

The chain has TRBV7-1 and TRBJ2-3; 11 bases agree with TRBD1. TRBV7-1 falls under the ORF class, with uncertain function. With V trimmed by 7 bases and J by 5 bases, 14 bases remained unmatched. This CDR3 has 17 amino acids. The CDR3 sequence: CASTPKPLGQGGDTQYF. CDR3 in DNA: TGTGCCAGCACCCCAAAACCTTTGGGACAGGGGGGAGATACGCAGTATTTT.